This paragraph reports one TCR beta chain. Its target is unknown. The CDR3 runs to 14 residues. Trimming took 5 bases from V and 16 from J, leaving 24 bases between them. Per germline, CDR1 SEHNR and CDR2 FQNEAQ (reference sequence). This entry comes from a study of CD8+CD57+ T cells in acquired aplastic anemia. Looking at the study overall: Sorted CD4+ and CD8+ cells yielded 3 to 3.5 ug of DNA on average.

The template used for profiling TCR beta VDJ and CDR3 was genomic DNA. TCRdb itself ran the reads through MiXCR, one entry per CDR3 protein. Of some 410,000 distinct CDR3 sequences detected, 65% to 75% appear once; the ten largest clones hold 4%. Study-level findings and limits: Over 25 CD8+ CDR3 sequences occurred in both the patients and the controls.

The chain links TRBV7-9 to TRBJ1-5; D ambiguous. The specimen was sorted CD4+, CD8+, or CD8+CD57+ T cells (not recorded which) from PBMCs. This receptor was obtained from a human donor in good health, serving as a control. This CDR3 is CASSGTRWVAPYHF. The CDR3 DNA is TGTGCCAGCAGCGGAACAAGGTGGGTGGCGCCCTATCATTTT.